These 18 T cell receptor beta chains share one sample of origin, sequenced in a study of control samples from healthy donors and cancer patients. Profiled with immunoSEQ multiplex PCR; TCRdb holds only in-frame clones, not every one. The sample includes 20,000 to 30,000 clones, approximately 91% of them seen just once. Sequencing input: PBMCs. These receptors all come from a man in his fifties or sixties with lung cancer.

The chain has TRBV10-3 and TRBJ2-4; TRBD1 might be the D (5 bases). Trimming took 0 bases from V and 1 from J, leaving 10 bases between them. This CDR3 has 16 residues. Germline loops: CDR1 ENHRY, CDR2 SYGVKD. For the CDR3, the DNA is TGTGCCATCAGTGAGTCCCCAGGGTTGGCCAAAAACATTCAGTACTTC. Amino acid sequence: CAISESPGLAKNIQYF.

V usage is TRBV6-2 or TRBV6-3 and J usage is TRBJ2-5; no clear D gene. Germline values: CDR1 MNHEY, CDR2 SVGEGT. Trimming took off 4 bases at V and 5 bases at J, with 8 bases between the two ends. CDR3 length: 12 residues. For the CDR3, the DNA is TGTGCCAGCAGTTCTTTAGTGGAGACCCAGTACTTC. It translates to CASSSLVETQYF.

CDR3 bases: TGTGCCAGCAGCAACGAATGGACAGGGGGAGTTGATCAGTTCTTC. It encodes CASSNEWTGGVDQFF. The chain couples TRBV6-6 to TRBJ2-1; TRBD1 aligns across 10 bases. Germline trimming cut 6 bases from V and 13 bases from J; bases unmatched to any gene: 15. The CDR3 is made up of 15 amino acids. Germline V CDR1 and CDR2: MNHNY, SVGAGI (reference sequence).

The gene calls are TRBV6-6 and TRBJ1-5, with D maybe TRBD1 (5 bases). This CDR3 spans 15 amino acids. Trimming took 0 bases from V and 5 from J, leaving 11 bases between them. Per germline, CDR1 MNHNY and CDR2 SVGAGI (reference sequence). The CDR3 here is CASSYSGQGDQPQHF. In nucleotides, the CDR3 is TGTGCCAGCAGTTACTCGGGGCAGGGAGATCAGCCCCAGCATTTT.

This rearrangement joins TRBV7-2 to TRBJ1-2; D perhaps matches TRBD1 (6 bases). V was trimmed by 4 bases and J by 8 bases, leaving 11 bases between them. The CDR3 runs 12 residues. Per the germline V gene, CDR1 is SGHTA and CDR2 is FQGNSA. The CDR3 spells CASSSGAWGYTF. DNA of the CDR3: TGTGCCAGCAGCTCGGGGGCCTGGGGCTACACCTTC.

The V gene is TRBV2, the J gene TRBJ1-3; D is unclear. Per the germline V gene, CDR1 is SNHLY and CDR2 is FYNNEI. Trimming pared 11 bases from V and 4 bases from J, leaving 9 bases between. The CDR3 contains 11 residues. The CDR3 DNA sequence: TGTGCCGTGGGCTCAGGAAACACCATATATTTT. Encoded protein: CAVGSGNTIYF.

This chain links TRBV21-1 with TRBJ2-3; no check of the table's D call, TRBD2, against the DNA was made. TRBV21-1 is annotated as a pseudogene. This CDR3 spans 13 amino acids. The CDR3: CASFLRVTDTQYF. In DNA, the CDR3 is TGTGCCAGCTTCCTACGAGTCACAGATACGCAGTATTTT.

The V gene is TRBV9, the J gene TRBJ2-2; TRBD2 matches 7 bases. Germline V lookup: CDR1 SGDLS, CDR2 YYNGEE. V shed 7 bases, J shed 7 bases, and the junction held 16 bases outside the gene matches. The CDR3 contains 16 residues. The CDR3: CASLRGPGGYNGELFF. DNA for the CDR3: TGTGCCAGCCTAAGGGGACCCGGGGGGTATAACGGGGAGCTGTTTTTT.

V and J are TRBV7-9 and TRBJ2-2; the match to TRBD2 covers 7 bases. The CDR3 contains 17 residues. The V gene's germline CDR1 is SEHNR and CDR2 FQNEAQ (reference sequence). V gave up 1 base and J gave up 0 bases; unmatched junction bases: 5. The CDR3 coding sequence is TGTGCCAGCAGCTTAGTGGGGAGGGGAGCGAACACCGGGGAGCTGTTTTTT. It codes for CASSLVGRGANTGELFF.

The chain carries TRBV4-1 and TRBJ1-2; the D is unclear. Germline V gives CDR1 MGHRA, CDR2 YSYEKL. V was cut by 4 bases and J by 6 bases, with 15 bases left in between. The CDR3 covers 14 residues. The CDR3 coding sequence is TGCGCCAGCAGCCTAAGGGCGTCCGGGGATGGCTACACCTTC. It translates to CASSLRASGDGYTF.

The DNA for the CDR3 is TGCAGCGTTGAAGACATCGCTAGGGACAGCAAAGAGACCCAGTACTTC. It encodes CSVEDIARDSKETQYF. The chain links TRBV29-1 to TRBJ2-5, with 7 positions matching TRBD1. The V and J ends lost 0 bases and 3 bases, in that order; junction bases with no gene match: 10. This CDR3 comprises 16 residues. CDR1 SQVTM and CDR2 ANQGSEA come from the germline V gene.

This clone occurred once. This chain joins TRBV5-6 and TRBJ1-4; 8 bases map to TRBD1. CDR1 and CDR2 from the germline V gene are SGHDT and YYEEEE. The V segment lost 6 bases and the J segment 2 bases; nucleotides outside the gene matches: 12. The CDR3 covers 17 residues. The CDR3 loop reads CASTNRRQGSTNEKLFF. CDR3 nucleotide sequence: TGTGCCAGCACCAACCGACGACAGGGGAGCACTAATGAAAAACTGTTTTTT.

The CDR3 is CASSRQTRTAGPGNTEAFF. Here the CDR3 DNA reads TGTGCCAGCAGCCGCCAGACCCGGACCGCCGGTCCAGGGAACACTGAAGCTTTCTTT. The gene calls are TRBV14 and TRBJ1-1; no clear D. This CDR3 has 19 amino acids. Germline V CDR1 and CDR2: SGHDN, FVKESK. V was trimmed by 4 bases and J by 1 base, leaving 25 bases between them.

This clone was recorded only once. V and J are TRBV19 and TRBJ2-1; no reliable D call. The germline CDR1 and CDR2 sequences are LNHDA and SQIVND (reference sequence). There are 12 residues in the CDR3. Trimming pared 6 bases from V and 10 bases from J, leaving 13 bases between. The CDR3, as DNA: TGTGCCAGTAGCCCGACTGTATTCGAGCAGTTCTTC. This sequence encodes CASSPTVFEQFF.

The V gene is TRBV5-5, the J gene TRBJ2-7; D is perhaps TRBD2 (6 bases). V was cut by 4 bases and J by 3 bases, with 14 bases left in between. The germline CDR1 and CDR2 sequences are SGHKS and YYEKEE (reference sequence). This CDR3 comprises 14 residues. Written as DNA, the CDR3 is TGTGCCAGCAGCCTCCATCCGGGACTCTACGAGCAGTACTTC. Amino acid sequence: CASSLHPGLYEQYF. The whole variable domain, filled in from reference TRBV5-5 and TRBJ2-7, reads DAGVTQSPTHLIKTRGQQVTLRCSPISGHKSVSWYQQVLGQGPQFIFQYYEKEERGRGNFPDRFSARQFPNYSSELNVNALLLGDSALYLCASSLHPGLYEQYFGPGTRLTVT.

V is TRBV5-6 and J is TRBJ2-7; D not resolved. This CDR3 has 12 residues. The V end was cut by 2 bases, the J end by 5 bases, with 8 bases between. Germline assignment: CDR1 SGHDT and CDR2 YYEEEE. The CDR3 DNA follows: TGTGCCAGCAGCTTTAATAGTAACGAGCAGTACTTC. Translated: CASSFNSNEQYF.

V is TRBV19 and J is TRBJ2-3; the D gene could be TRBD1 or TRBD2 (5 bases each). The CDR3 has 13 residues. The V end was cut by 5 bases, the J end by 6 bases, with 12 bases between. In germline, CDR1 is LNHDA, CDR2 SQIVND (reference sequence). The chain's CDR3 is CASSYWGGDTQYF. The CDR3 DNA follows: TGTGCCAGTAGTTATTGGGGCGGGGATACGCAGTATTTT.

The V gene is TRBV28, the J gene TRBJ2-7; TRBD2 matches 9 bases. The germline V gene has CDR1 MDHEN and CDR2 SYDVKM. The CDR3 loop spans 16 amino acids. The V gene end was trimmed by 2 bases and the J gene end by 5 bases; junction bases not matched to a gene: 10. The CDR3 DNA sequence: TGTGCCAGCAGTTTAGGCGCTAGCGGGGCCCACAACGAGCAGTACTTC. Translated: CASSLGASGAHNEQYF.